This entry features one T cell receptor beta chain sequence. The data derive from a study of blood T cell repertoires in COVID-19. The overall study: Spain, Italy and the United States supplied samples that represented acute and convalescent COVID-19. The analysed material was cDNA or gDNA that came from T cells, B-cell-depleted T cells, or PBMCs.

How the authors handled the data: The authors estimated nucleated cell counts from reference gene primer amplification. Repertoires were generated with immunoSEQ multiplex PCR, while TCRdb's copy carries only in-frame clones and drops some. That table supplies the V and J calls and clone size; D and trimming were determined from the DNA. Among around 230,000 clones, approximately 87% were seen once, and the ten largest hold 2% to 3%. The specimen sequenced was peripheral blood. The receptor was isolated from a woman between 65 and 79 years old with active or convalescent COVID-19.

This CDR3 reads CASRGLEQFF. The CDR3 DNA sequence: TGCGCCAGCAGGGGCCTGGAGCAGTTCTTC. The J gene is TRBJ2-1, the V gene TRBV5-1; the D is unclear. Looked up from germline, CDR1 is SGHRS and CDR2 is YFSETQ. V lost 5 bases and J 10 bases, leaving 7 bases between the germline ends. The CDR3 is 10 amino acids.